This T cell receptor (beta chain) comes out of a study of T cell responses to AZD1222 COVID-19 vaccine. Clones were read by immunoSEQ multiplex PCR, and TCRdb kept only the in-frame ones, dropping some. This table holds more than 95,000 clones, 85% to 95% found once. Points from the study as a whole: Regions left unmutated in variants are reportedly the target of nearly half of spike-specific TCRs. Only 6 or 7 people who got AZD1222 tested seropositive at baseline.

Concerning this clone: Antigen unknown.

This receptor was obtained from an adult in good health. The sequences come from peripheral blood, collected on day 0 of AZD1222 vaccination.

The CDR3 DNA is TGTGCCAGCAAAAGACTAGTGGGCCTTGAGCAGTTCTTC. It translates to CASKRLVGLEQFF. The J gene is TRBJ2-1, the V gene TRBV6-5, with D perhaps TRBD2 (6 bases). CDR3 length: 13 residues. Germline CDR1 is MNHEY and CDR2 is SVGAGI. V dropped 7 bases and J dropped 9 bases, with 16 bases sitting between them.